Given below is one T cell receptor (beta chain) in context. This specimen comes from a study of cytomegalovirus exposure and HLA in healthy donors. Looked up from germline, CDR1 is SQVTM and CDR2 is ANQGSEA. CDR3 length: 18 amino acids. Losses at the gene ends were 4 bases for V and 6 bases for J; bases not matched to a gene: 12. Amplification used 60 Vbeta primers and 13 Jbeta primers. Using immunoSEQ multiplex PCR, the repertoire was profiled, and TCRdb retains in-frame clones only, with some absent. The table lists about 210,000 clones, around 80% of them singletons. What was sequenced was PBMCs. This receptor was identified in a boy aged 5-17 years in good health and CMV-seronegative. This chain links TRBV29-1 with TRBJ2-2, with 15 bases that match TRBD2. CDR3: CSVAGLAGGRWEPGELFF. In DNA, the CDR3 is TGCAGCGTTGCAGGACTAGCGGGAGGGCGGTGGGAGCCCGGGGAGCTGTTTTTT.